This passage covers 21 T cell receptor beta chains from one sample sequenced in a study of regulatory T cells in long-lasting Graves disease. Specified time point: persistent/refractory GD, antithyroid drugs over 5 years with positive TRAb. PBMC-extracted RNA yielded the TCR library. The authors built TCR beta libraries using iRepertoire HTBI primers and Arm-PCR of CDR3 regions. Each CDR3 protein gets one entry after TCRdb re-called the multiplex PCR reads with MiXCR. The sample has 400,000 to 500,000 distinct CDR3 sequences; roughly 20% are singletons. The material was peripheral blood mononuclear cells (PBMCs), obtained when the disease was refractory, from a patient treated with antithyroid drugs. The receptors originated from a female donor with Graves disease.

This clonotype was observed a handful of times. This chain joins TRBV11-2 and TRBJ1-1; unclear D gene. Germline assignment: CDR1 SGHAT and CDR2 FQNNGV. The CDR3 is 16 residues long. Trimming took 2 bases from V and 1 from J, leaving 14 bases between them. The CDR3 sequence: CASSLFWASTNTEAFF. CDR3 sequence (DNA): TGTGCCAGCAGCTTATTCTGGGCTTCTACGAACACTGAAGCTTTCTTT.

This chain's CDR3 is CASTDSPNQPQHF. The CDR3 DNA sequence: TGTGCCAGCACCGACAGCCCGAATCAGCCCCAGCATTTT. The chain employs TRBV19 and TRBJ1-5; tentative D call: TRBD1 (5 bases). The CDR3 contains 13 residues. Germline V gene data show CDR1 as LNHDA and CDR2 as SQIVND (reference sequence). V lost 9 bases and J 4 bases, leaving 13 bases between the germline ends.

Regarding this clonotype: Its ends do not fully match the called genes, so a read error is possible. CDR3: CAGSWDRGKGTGELFF. Written as DNA, the CDR3 is TGCGCCGGCAGCTGGGACAGGGGCAAGGGCACCGGGGAGCTGTTTTTT. The chain has TRBV5-1 and TRBJ2-2; 10 bases are shared with TRBD1. The CDR3 length is 16 residues. The germline V gene encodes CDR1 SGHRS and CDR2 YFSETQ.

The CDR3 reads CASSLIRDSPSYEQYF. The CDR3, as DNA: TGTGCCAGCAGCCTAATCCGGGACTCACCTTCGTACGAGCAGTACTTC. V and J are TRBV7-9 and TRBJ2-7; D possibly corresponds to TRBD2 (6 bases). The CDR3 spans 16 residues. Trimming took off 5 bases at V and 4 bases at J, with 21 bases between the two ends. Germline loops: CDR1 SEHNR, CDR2 FQNEAQ (reference sequence).

The gene calls are TRBV28 and TRBJ2-3, with 10 bases aligning to TRBD1. Per the germline V gene, CDR1 is MDHEN and CDR2 is SYDVKM. Trimming at V came to 2 bases and at J to 5 bases, leaving 1 base not matched to a gene. CDR3 size: 14 residues. CDR3 residues: CASSLDRGQDTQYF. The CDR3, as DNA: TGTGCCAGCAGTTTAGACAGGGGGCAAGATACGCAGTATTTT. The variable domain in full, with the rest retrieved from reference TRBV28 and TRBJ2-3, is DVKVTQSSRYLVKRTGEKVFLECVQDMDHENMFWYRQDPGLGLRLIYFSYDVKMKEKGDIPEGYSVSREKKERFSLILESASTNQTSMYLCASSLDRGQDTQYFGPGTRLTVL.

This clonotype was detected a few times. This rearrangement joins TRBV11-2 to TRBJ1-6; D unresolved. Germline CDR1 is SGHAT and CDR2 is FQNNGV. With 6 bases removed from V and 8 bases from J, the gap between germline ends came to 20 bases. CDR3 size: 16 residues. The CDR3 reads CASRLSPSGPDSPLHF. As DNA, the CDR3 is TGTGCCAGCAGATTATCGCCGTCTGGGCCTGATTCACCCCTCCACTTT.

This clonotype has a count of ten or more. The rearrangement uses TRBV27 and TRBJ1-1, with 9 bases that match TRBD1. Trimming at V came to 2 bases and at J to 4 bases, leaving 2 bases not matched to a gene. CDR1 is MNHEY and CDR2 is SMNVEV in the germline V gene (reference sequence). The CDR3 contains 14 residues. DNA of the CDR3: TGTGCCAGCAGTTTAGGGACAGGGTTCACTGAAGCTTTCTTT. This gives the protein CASSLGTGFTEAFF.

The chain joins TRBV29-1 to TRBJ1-4; D is unresolved. This CDR3 has 14 residues. Germline CDR1 and CDR2: SQVTM and ANQGSEA. V lost 4 bases and J lost 5, with 14 bases in between. CDR3 region: CSVVLASTNEKLFF. Here the CDR3 DNA reads TGCAGCGTTGTACTGGCCAGCACCAATGAAAAACTGTTTTTT.

The chain is built from TRBV12-3 or TRBV12-4 and TRBJ2-2, with D unclear. Trimming removed 6 bases at V and 0 bases at J, with 8 bases between. This CDR3 is 14 amino acids long. As DNA, the CDR3 is TGTGCCAGCAGAGGGCAGGCGAACACCGGGGAGCTGTTTTTT. It specifies CASRGQANTGELFF.

The gene calls are TRBV14 and TRBJ2-3, with 8 bases matching TRBD2. Germline CDR1 SGHDN, CDR2 FVKESK. J lost 2 bases, V lost 6 bases, and 7 bases had no gene match. This CDR3 is 15 amino acids long. The DNA for the CDR3 is TGTGCCAGCAGTTACAGCGGGGGACCCACAGATACGCAGTATTTT. Translation gives CASSYSGGPTDTQYF.

This clonotype was observed a few times. The CDR3: CASSVQPGHYGYTF. CDR3 DNA: TGTGCCAGCAGCGTTCAACCAGGCCACTATGGCTACACCTTC. The chain uses TRBV7-2 and TRBJ1-2; D is undetermined. V lost 5 bases to trimming and J lost 3 bases, with 13 bases between them. Germline-derived CDR1 and CDR2 are SGHTA and FQGNSA. This CDR3 region has 14 residues.

This clonotype appeared many times. The chain links TRBV20-1 to TRBJ1-2, with D uncertain. The CDR3 consists of 12 residues. Trimming took off 2 bases at V and 0 bases at J, with 4 bases between the two ends. CDR1 is DFQATT, CDR2 SNEGSKA, per germline (reference sequence). CDR3 DNA: TGCAGTGCTAGAAGAACTAACTATGGCTACACCTTC. Translation gives CSARRTNYGYTF.

This chain connects TRBV20-1 to TRBJ2-5, with D hard to call. Germline CDR1 reads DFQATT; CDR2 reads SNEGSKA (reference sequence). This CDR3 comprises 19 residues. Trimming left V 3 bases short and J 2 bases short, with 28 bases between. The CDR3 spells CSASGSDAYLPSVQETQYF. The CDR3 DNA reads TGCAGTGCTAGTGGGTCCGACGCATACCTACCCTCGGTACAAGAGACCCAGTACTTC.

This clonotype has ten or more counts. V gene TRBV28 combines with J gene TRBJ2-5, with 9 bases lining up with TRBD2. The germline gives CDR1 MDHEN, CDR2 SYDVKM. V trimming: 4 bases; J trimming: 1 base; junction bases outside the gene matches: 7. The CDR3 has 16 residues. Here the CDR3 DNA reads TGTGCCAGCAGTTCCGTAGCGGGAGCGACCCAAGAGACCCAGTACTTC. Translating it yields CASSSVAGATQETQYF.

Ten or more counts support this clonotype. This chain connects TRBV7-6 to TRBJ2-7; D is ambiguous. With 1 base removed from V and 0 bases from J, the gap between germline ends came to 7 bases. The CDR3 has 14 amino acids. Germline CDR1 reads SGHVS; CDR2 reads FNYEAQ. CDR3 DNA sequence: TGTGCCAGCAGCTTAGTTCAGAGCTCCTACGAGCAGTACTTC. Protein: CASSLVQSSYEQYF.

This sequence joins TRBV7-9 and TRBJ2-4; 10 bases are a match to TRBD2. The ends lost 4 bases at V and 6 bases at J; junction bases unmatched: 6. Germline CDR1 is SEHNR and CDR2 is FQNEAQ (reference sequence). The CDR3 totals 15 residues. As DNA, the CDR3 is TGTGCCAGCAGCTCAGCGGGAGGGGAAGCAAACATTCAGTACTTC. This encodes CASSSAGGEANIQYF.

Many counts were recorded for this clonotype. This sequence joins TRBV6-1 and TRBJ1-6; D is unclear. Germline V gene lookup returns CDR1 MNHNS and CDR2 SASEGT. CDR3 length: 15 amino acids. The ends were cut back, 6 bases at V and 7 bases at J, with 16 bases in the middle. The CDR3, as DNA: TGTGCCAGCAGAGCCGTCCGAGGCTCCAATTCACCCCTCCACTTT. Translated: CASRAVRGSNSPLHF.

This clonotype was recorded many times. The V and J genes are TRBV30 and TRBJ2-1; 9 nucleotides match TRBD2. The junction had 1 base not matched to a gene; V was cut back by 1 base and J by 0 bases. The germline gives CDR1 GTSNPN, CDR2 SVGIG (reference sequence). The CDR3 has 15 residues. In nucleotides, the CDR3 is TGTGCCTGGAGTGGACTAGCGGCCTCCTACAATGAGCAGTTCTTC. Amino acid sequence: CAWSGLAASYNEQFF.

This clonotype was seen ten or more times. The chain combines TRBV2 with TRBJ1-5; no definite D call. This CDR3 is built from 14 residues. Deletions cut 3 bases from V and 3 bases from J, with 9 bases between. Germline V gives CDR1 SNHLY, CDR2 FYNNEI. CDR3 region: CASSEDGYNQPQHF. CDR3 in DNA: TGTGCCAGCAGTGAGGACGGATACAATCAGCCCCAGCATTTT.

Ten or more counts support this clonotype. The chain links TRBV6-5 to TRBJ2-5; the D gene could be TRBD1 or TRBD2 (5 bases each). CDR3 length: 13 amino acids. V was pared by 4 bases and J by 7 bases, with 13 bases between. Germline V CDR1 and CDR2: MNHEY, SVGAGI. The CDR3 protein is CASSSGALGTQYF. The CDR3 DNA reads as TGTGCCAGCAGTTCCGGGGCCCTGGGGACCCAGTACTTC.

This clonotype was observed a few times. The V call is TRBV6-1, the J call TRBJ1-2, with TRBD1 identical over 7 bases. This CDR3 spans 15 amino acids. J lost 0 bases, V lost 8 bases, and 9 bases had no gene match. Germline CDR1 MNHNS, CDR2 SASEGT. The CDR3 DNA is TGTGCCAGCCTACTCGCCGGGACAGCTAACTATGGCTACACCTTC. It translates to CASLLAGTANYGYTF.